What follows are 29 T cell receptor beta chains derived from one specimen sequenced in a study of control samples from healthy donors and cancer patients. Measured with immunoSEQ multiplex PCR; TCRdb has only the in-frame clones, and not every one. This sample has about 75,000 clones, with around 94% found just once. Sequenced input: blood. Receptor source: a woman aged 40 to 50 in good health.

The chain has TRBV21-1 and TRBJ1-1; the table's D call of TRBD1 was not tested on the DNA. TRBV21-1 is labeled a pseudogene. This CDR3 is 15 amino acids long. CDR3 in DNA: TGTGCCAGCAGCCACAGGGAAAAGTTGAACACTGAAGCTTTCTTT. Translated: CASSHREKLNTEAFF.

CDR3 loop: CASSDVRDGYTF. The CDR3 DNA sequence: TGTGCCAGCAGTGATGTCAGGGATGGCTACACCTTC. The V call is TRBV6-4, the J call TRBJ1-2, with D possibly TRBD1 on 5 matching bases. Germline V CDR1 and CDR2: MRHNA, SNTAGT. This CDR3 spans 12 amino acids. Trimming left V 3 bases short and J 6 bases short, with 8 bases between.

The V and J genes are TRBV2 and TRBJ1-1; D remains ambiguous. The CDR3 has 12 amino acids. Germline V lookup: CDR1 SNHLY, CDR2 FYNNEI. Trimming cost V 6 bases and J 2 bases, with 7 bases left between them. The CDR3 is CASSPSNTEAFF. CDR3 sequence (DNA): TGTGCCAGCAGCCCGAGTAACACTGAAGCTTTCTTT.

The rearrangement links TRBV9 to TRBJ2-3, with D perhaps TRBD1 (6 bases). V shed 1 base and J shed 4 bases, with 13 bases lying between them. CDR3 size: 15 residues. The germline CDR1 and CDR2 sequences are SGDLS and YYNGEE. This chain's CDR3 is CASSVQGKGPDTQYF. The CDR3 DNA reads as TGTGCCAGCAGCGTACAGGGGAAAGGGCCAGATACGCAGTATTTT.

V gene TRBV10-2 combines with J gene TRBJ2-7; 14 nucleotides line up with TRBD2. Per the germline V gene, CDR1 is WSHSY and CDR2 is SAAADI. The V gene end was trimmed by 2 bases and the J gene end by 3 bases; junction bases not matched to a gene: 3. The CDR3 totals 16 residues. The CDR3 DNA follows: TGCGCCAGCAGTGAGACCGGGACTAGCGGGGGCTACGAGCAGTACTTC. It yields the protein CASSETGTSGGYEQYF.

The chain carries TRBV2 and TRBJ1-4; D is ambiguous. With 3 bases removed from V and 8 bases from J, the gap between germline ends came to 4 bases. The V gene's germline CDR1 is SNHLY and CDR2 FYNNEI. The CDR3 has 11 residues. The DNA for the CDR3 is TGTGCCAGCAGTGATTGGGAAAAACTGTTTTTT. Protein: CASSDWEKLFF.

The count of this clone is one. The DNA of the CDR3 is TGTGCCAGCAGTTACTCACCGGGACAGGGGCCCAATGAGCAGTTCTTC. Translating gives CASSYSPGQGPNEQFF. The chain couples TRBV6-5 to TRBJ2-1; 10 bases align to TRBD1. V lost 0 bases to trimming and J lost 6 bases; unmatched junction nucleotides: 5. Germline CDR1 reads MNHEY; CDR2 reads SVGAGI. The CDR3 spans 16 residues.

A single count supports this clone. The rearrangement joins TRBV4-2 to TRBJ1-2, with D possibly TRBD1 on 5 matching bases. Germline CDR1 reads LGHNA; CDR2 reads YNFKEQ. Trimming stripped 0 bases from V and 1 base from J, with 15 bases between. The CDR3 totals 17 residues. CDR3: CASSQEIQGDYNYGYTF. For the CDR3, the DNA is TGTGCCAGCAGCCAAGAAATACAAGGGGATTATAACTATGGCTACACCTTC.

The chain has TRBV7-2 and TRBJ1-1; D remains ambiguous. Germline CDR1 is SGHTA and CDR2 is FQGNSA. There are 13 residues in the CDR3. V dropped 5 bases and J dropped 2 bases, with 9 bases sitting between them. The CDR3 DNA sequence: TGTGCCAGCAGCCAGCAGAGTAACACTGAAGCTTTCTTT. Translating it yields CASSQQSNTEAFF.

The J gene is TRBJ2-3, the V gene TRBV10-3; the D call may be TRBD1 or TRBD2 (6 bases each). The germline V gene encodes CDR1 ENHRY and CDR2 SYGVKD. This CDR3 is 16 amino acids long. V was cut by 8 bases and J by 1 base, with 19 bases left in between. CDR3 bases: TGTGCCATCTTTGGGGGGCCGGGGACGGGCACAGATACGCAGTATTTT. Protein: CAIFGGPGTGTDTQYF.

This clone appeared a few times. This sequence joins TRBV7-2 and TRBJ2-1; TRBD2 aligns across 11 bases. Germline V gives CDR1 SGHTA, CDR2 FQGNSA. This CDR3 comprises 16 residues. With 5 bases clipped from V and 4 bases from J, the junction kept 7 bases outside the gene matches. The CDR3 region is CASSLLAGVGYNEQFF. For the CDR3, the DNA is TGTGCCAGCAGCCTACTAGCGGGAGTTGGGTACAATGAGCAGTTCTTC.

V usage is TRBV2 and J usage is TRBJ1-6, with no clear D. Germline assignment: CDR1 SNHLY and CDR2 FYNNEI. V lost 2 bases, J lost 6 bases, and 17 bases lay in between. This CDR3 spans 17 amino acids. The CDR3 sequence is CASSETGVREGNSPLHF. The CDR3 DNA follows: TGTGCCAGCAGTGAAACCGGGGTCCGTGAAGGTAATTCACCCCTCCACTTT.

This sequence joins TRBV27 and TRBJ2-6; 8 bases agree with TRBD1. Germline V lookup: CDR1 MNHEY, CDR2 SMNVEV (reference sequence). Unmatched junction bases numbered 11, after V lost 3 bases and J lost 4 bases. The CDR3 spans 18 residues. The CDR3 bases are TGTGCCAGCAGTTTTTTTGGGACAGGCCCTCTCGGGGCCAACGTCCTGACTTTC. Its translation is CASSFFGTGPLGANVLTF.

V is TRBV27 and J is TRBJ2-1; D may be TRBD1 (5 bases). The V and J ends lost 5 bases and 9 bases respectively, with 17 bases between them. The germline V gene encodes CDR1 MNHEY and CDR2 SMNVEV (reference sequence). The CDR3 extends over 14 amino acids. CDR3 DNA sequence: TGTGCCAGCAGTGGCTTGGGCGAAGGGGTTGAGCAGTTCTTC. Translation: CASSGLGEGVEQFF.

J is TRBJ2-7 and V is TRBV10-3; TRBD1 matches at 10 bases. With 11 bases clipped from V and 7 bases from J, the junction kept 11 bases outside the gene matches. The CDR3 is made up of 13 amino acids. Looked up from germline, CDR1 is ENHRY and CDR2 is SYGVKD. In nucleotides, the CDR3 is TGTGCCGCGTCCGGGACAGGGGCGCTGGAGCAGTACTTC. Translating gives CAASGTGALEQYF.

V is TRBV6-5 and J is TRBJ2-1; no firm D call. V was pared by 0 bases and J by 5 bases, with 14 bases between. The germline gives CDR1 MNHEY, CDR2 SVGAGI. The CDR3 is 16 amino acids. CDR3 loop: CASSYSPPPTHNEQFF. The CDR3, as DNA: TGTGCCAGCAGTTACTCACCGCCACCTACCCACAATGAGCAGTTCTTC.

This chain uses TRBV12-3 or TRBV12-4 with TRBJ1-6; D remains ambiguous. The CDR3 covers 13 residues. V was shortened by 3 bases and J by 7 bases, with 7 bases between the two germline ends. In DNA form, the CDR3 reads TGTGCCAGCAGTTTCACGGACAATTCACCCCTCCACTTT. Encoded protein: CASSFTDNSPLHF.

CDR3 residues: CASSFDSQNTEAFF. In DNA, the CDR3 is TGTGCCAGCAGCTTCGACAGCCAGAACACTGAAGCTTTCTTT. The chain has TRBV5-4 and TRBJ1-1; perhaps TRBD1 as D (5 bases). V was cut by 2 bases and J by 1 base, with 9 bases left in between. Germline-derived CDR1 and CDR2 are SGHNT and YYREEE (reference sequence). This CDR3 spans 14 amino acids.

This rearrangement joins TRBV28 to TRBJ2-2; D is undetermined. CDR1 and CDR2 from the germline V gene are MDHEN and SYDVKM. V dropped 5 bases and J dropped 3 bases, with 13 bases sitting between them. The CDR3 is 15 residues long. As DNA, the CDR3 is TGTGCCAGCAGTACAGTACGGCGTCACACCGGGGAGCTGTTTTTT. It yields the protein CASSTVRRHTGELFF.

The V and J genes are TRBV5-4 and TRBJ1-1; TRBD1 agrees at 7 bases. The CDR3 spans 15 residues. After removal of 0 bases from V and 5 bases from J, the junction contained 7 bases not matched to a gene. Germline CDR1 SGHNT, CDR2 YYREEE (reference sequence). CDR3 sequence (DNA): TGTGCCAGCAGCTTGGGACAGGGATTGAGAACTGAAGCTTTCTTT. This sequence encodes CASSLGQGLRTEAFF.

The V call is TRBV7-6, the J call TRBJ2-6; 8 bases are a match to TRBD1. Unmatched junction bases numbered 9, after V lost 2 bases and J lost 0 bases. Germline CDR1 SGHVS, CDR2 FNYEAQ. The CDR3 covers 19 residues. The CDR3 here is CASSLRGTGRSSGANVLTF. In nucleotides, the CDR3 is TGTGCCAGCAGCTTACGCGGGACAGGCAGGTCCTCTGGGGCCAACGTCCTGACTTTC.

The V gene is TRBV5-1, the J gene TRBJ1-1; TRBD1 is a possible D gene (6 bases). V shed 4 bases and J shed 4 bases, with 17 bases lying between them. The CDR3 totals 15 residues. Per the germline V gene, CDR1 is SGHRS and CDR2 is YFSETQ. This chain's CDR3 is CASSGPAGAGTEAFF. CDR3 nucleotide sequence: TGCGCCAGCAGCGGGCCCGCAGGGGCTGGCACTGAAGCTTTCTTT.

J is TRBJ2-3 and V is TRBV5-4, with D hard to call. The germline CDR1 and CDR2 sequences are SGHNT and YYREEE (reference sequence). The CDR3 length is 14 residues. V dropped 0 bases and J dropped 1 base, with 6 bases sitting between them. The chain's CDR3 is CASSLGAGTDTQYF. The CDR3 nucleotides read TGTGCCAGCAGCTTGGGGGCAGGCACAGATACGCAGTATTTT.

The genes are TRBV7-2 and TRBJ1-4; no reliable D call. The V and J ends lost 6 bases and 3 bases respectively, with 8 bases between them. Per germline, CDR1 SGHTA and CDR2 FQGNSA. The CDR3 covers 13 residues. The CDR3 DNA sequence: TGTGCCAGCAGTGAGTTGGCTAATGAAAAACTGTTTTTT. It specifies CASSELANEKLFF.

CDR3 protein: CASCRGGRNQPQHF. The CDR3 DNA sequence: TGTGCCAGCTGCCGGGGGGGGCGCAATCAGCCCCAGCATTTT. V usage is TRBV6-5 and J usage is TRBJ1-5, with TRBD1 as a possible D gene (6 bases). Germline V gene data show CDR1 as MNHEY and CDR2 as SVGAGI. V gave up 8 bases and J gave up 2 bases, with 13 bases separating them. This CDR3 has 14 residues.

This rearrangement joins TRBV4-1 to TRBJ2-7; 9 bases line up with TRBD1. Germline-derived CDR1 and CDR2 are MGHRA and YSYEKL. The V segment lost 4 bases and the J segment 2 bases; nucleotides outside the gene matches: 6. This CDR3 comprises 15 residues. In DNA, the CDR3 is TGCGCCAGCAGCCCCGGGACAGGGATCGCCTACGAGCAGTACTTC. Its translation: CASSPGTGIAYEQYF.

This CDR3 is CASSVEGRGSISGYTF. The CDR3 DNA reads TGTGCCAGCAGCGTAGAAGGGCGGGGAAGTATAAGCGGCTACACCTTC. V usage is TRBV9 and J usage is TRBJ1-2; D gene uncertain. Germline V gene sequence: CDR1 SGDLS, CDR2 YYNGEE. Trimming took off 0 bases at V and 8 bases at J, with 20 bases between the two ends. The CDR3 covers 16 residues.

V and J are TRBV7-9 and TRBJ2-7; 8 bases agree with TRBD2. V was clipped by 4 bases and J by 5 bases; unmatched bases: 7. There are 14 residues in the CDR3. CDR1 is SEHNR and CDR2 is FQNEAQ in the germline V gene (reference sequence). The CDR3 is CASSSFFSGNEQYF. For the CDR3, the DNA is TGTGCCAGCAGCTCCTTCTTTAGCGGGAACGAGCAGTACTTC.

This clone has a handful of counts. The rearrangement uses TRBV5-6 and TRBJ1-6; tentative D call: TRBD1 (6 bases). The CDR3 spans 15 residues. Between the trimmed V and J ends, which lost 2 bases and 10 bases, there was a span of 16 bases. Germline CDR1 and CDR2: SGHDT and YYEEEE. This chain's CDR3 is CASSFLGTGSSPLHF. The CDR3 DNA is TGTGCCAGCAGCTTTTTGGGTACAGGGTCATCACCCCTCCACTTT.